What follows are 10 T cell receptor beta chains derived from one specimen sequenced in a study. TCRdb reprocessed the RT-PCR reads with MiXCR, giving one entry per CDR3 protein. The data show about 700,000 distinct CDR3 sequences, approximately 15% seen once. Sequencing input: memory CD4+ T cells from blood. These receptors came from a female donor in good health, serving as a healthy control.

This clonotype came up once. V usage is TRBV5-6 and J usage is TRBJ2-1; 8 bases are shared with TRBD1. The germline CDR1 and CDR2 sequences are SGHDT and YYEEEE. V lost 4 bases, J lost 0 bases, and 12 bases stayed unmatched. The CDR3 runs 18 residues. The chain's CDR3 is CASSPMLEDRASYNEQFF. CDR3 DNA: TGTGCCAGCAGCCCCATGCTTGAGGACAGGGCCTCCTACAATGAGCAGTTCTTC.

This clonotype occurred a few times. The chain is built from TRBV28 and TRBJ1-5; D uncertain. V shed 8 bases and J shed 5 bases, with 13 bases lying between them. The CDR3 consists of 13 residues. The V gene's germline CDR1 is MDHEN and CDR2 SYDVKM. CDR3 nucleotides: TGTGCCAGCGTCCTGGCAATCTATCAGCCCCAGCATTTT. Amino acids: CASVLAIYQPQHF.

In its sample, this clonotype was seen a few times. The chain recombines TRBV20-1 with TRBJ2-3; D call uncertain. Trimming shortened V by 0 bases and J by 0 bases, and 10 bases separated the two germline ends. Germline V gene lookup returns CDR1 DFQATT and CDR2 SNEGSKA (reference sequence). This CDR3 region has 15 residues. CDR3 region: CSARDHQRSTDTQYF. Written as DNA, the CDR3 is TGCAGTGCTAGAGATCACCAGCGTAGCACAGATACGCAGTATTTT.

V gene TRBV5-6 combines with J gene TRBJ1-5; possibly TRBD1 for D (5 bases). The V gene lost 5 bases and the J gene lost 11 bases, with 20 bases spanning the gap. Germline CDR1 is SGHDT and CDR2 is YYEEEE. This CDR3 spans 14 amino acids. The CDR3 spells CASRSQTAGGAQHF. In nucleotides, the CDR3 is TGTGCCAGCAGATCTCAAACGGCCGGGGGAGCCCAGCATTTT.

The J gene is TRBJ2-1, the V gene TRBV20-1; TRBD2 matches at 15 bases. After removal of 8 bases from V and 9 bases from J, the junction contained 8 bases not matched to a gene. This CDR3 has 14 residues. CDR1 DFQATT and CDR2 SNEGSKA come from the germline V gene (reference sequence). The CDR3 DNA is TGCAGTCCCACCGGACTAGCGGGAGGGGGTGAGCAGTTCTTC. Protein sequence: CSPTGLAGGGEQFF.

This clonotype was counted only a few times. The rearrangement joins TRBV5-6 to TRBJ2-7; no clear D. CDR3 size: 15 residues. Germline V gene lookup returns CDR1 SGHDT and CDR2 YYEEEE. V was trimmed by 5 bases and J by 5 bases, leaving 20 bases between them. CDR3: CASRRFEPSSHEQYF. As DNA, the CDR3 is TGTGCCAGCAGGAGGTTTGAGCCTTCAAGCCACGAGCAGTACTTC.

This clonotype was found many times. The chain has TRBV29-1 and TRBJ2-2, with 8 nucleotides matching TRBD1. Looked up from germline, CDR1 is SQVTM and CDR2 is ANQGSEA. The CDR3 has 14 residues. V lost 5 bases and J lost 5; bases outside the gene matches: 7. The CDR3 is CSVQGQGGTGELFF. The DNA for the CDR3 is TGCAGCGTTCAAGGACAGGGTGGTACCGGGGAGCTGTTTTTT.

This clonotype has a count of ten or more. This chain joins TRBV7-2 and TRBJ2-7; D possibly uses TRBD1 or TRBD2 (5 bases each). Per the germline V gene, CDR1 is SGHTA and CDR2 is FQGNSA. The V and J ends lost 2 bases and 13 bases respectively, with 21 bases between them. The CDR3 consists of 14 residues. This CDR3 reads CASSLYGKQGLYYF. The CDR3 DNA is TGTGCCAGCAGCTTATACGGGAAGCAGGGCTTATATTACTTC.

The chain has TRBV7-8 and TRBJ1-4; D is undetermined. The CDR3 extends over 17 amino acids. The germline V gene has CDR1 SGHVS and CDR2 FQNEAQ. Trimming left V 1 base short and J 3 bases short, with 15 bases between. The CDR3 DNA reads TGTGCCAGCAGCTTAGTTCTGGCGGGTGGGGCTAATGAAAAACTGTTTTTT. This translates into CASSLVLAGGANEKLFF.

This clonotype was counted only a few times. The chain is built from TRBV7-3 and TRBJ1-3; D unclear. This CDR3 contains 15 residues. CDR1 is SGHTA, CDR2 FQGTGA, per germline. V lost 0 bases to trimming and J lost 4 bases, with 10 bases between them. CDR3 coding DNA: TGTGCCAGCAGCTTAACGTCGGCCGAAGGAAACACCATATATTTT. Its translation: CASSLTSAEGNTIYF.